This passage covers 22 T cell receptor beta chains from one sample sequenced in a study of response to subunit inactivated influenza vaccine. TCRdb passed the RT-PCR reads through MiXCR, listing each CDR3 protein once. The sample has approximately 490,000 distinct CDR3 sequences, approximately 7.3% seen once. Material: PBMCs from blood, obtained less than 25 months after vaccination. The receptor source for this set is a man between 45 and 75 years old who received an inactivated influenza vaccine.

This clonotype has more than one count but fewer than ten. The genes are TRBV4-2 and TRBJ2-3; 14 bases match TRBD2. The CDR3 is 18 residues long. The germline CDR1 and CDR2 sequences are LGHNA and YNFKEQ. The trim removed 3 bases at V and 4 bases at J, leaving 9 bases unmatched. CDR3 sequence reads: CASSQLRLAGGPSDTQYF. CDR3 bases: TGTGCCAGCAGCCAGCTGAGACTAGCGGGAGGGCCCTCAGATACGCAGTATTTT.

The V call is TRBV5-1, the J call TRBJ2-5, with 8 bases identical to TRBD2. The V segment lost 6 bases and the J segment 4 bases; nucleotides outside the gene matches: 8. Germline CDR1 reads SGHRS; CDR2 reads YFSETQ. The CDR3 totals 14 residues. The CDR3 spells CASKSGSGGETQYF. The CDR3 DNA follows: TGCGCCAGCAAAAGCGGGAGCGGTGGAGAGACCCAGTACTTC. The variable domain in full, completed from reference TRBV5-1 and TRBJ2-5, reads KAGVTQTPRYLIKTRGQQVTLSCSPISGHRSVSWYQQTPGQGLQFLFEYFSETQRNKGNFPGRFSGRQFSNSRSEMNVSTLELGDSALYLCASKSGSGGETQYFGPGTRLLVL.

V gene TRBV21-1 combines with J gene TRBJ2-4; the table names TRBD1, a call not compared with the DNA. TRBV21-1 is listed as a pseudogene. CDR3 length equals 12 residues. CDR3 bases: TGTGCCAGCAGCAAAGCGGGACAGGTTCGGTACTTC. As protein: CASSKAGQVRYF.

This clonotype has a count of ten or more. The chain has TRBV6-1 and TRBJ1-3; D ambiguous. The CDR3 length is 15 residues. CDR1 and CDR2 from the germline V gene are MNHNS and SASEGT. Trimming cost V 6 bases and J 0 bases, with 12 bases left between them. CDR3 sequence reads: CASSLSRASGNTIYF. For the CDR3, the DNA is TGTGCCAGCAGCCTCTCACGGGCCTCTGGAAACACCATATATTTT.

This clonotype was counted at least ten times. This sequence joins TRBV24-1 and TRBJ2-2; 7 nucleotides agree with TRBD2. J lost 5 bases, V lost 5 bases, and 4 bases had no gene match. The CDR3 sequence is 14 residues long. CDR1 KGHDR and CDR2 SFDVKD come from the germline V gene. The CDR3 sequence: CATSGGSNTGELFF. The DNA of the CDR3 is TGTGCCACCAGTGGCGGGAGCAATACCGGGGAGCTGTTTTTT.

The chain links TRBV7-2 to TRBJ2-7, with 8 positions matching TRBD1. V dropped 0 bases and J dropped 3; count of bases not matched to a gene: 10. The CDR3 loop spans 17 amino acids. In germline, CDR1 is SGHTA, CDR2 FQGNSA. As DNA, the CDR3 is TGTGCCAGCAGCTTAGCTTCCGGGACAGGAGGACTCTACGAGCAGTACTTC. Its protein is CASSLASGTGGLYEQYF. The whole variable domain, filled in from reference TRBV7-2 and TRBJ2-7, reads GAGVSQSPSNKVTEKGKDVELRCDPISGHTALYWYRQSLGQGLEFLIYFQGNSAPDKSGLPSDRFSAERTGGSVSTLTIQRTQQEDSAVYLCASSLASGTGGLYEQYFGPGTRLTVT.

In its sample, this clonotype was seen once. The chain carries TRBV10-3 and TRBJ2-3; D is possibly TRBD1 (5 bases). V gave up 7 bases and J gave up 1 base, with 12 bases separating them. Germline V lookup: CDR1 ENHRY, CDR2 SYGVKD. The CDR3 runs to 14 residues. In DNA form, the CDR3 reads TGTGCCATCACCGCGGACATACGCACAGATACGCAGTATTTT. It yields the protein CAITADIRTDTQYF.

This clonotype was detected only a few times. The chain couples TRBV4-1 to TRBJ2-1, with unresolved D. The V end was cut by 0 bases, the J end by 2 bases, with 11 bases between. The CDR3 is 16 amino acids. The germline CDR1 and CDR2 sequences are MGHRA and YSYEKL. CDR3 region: CASSQDSPAPYNEQFF. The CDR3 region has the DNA TGCGCCAGCAGCCAAGATTCTCCAGCTCCCTACAATGAGCAGTTCTTC.

In nucleotides, the CDR3 is TGCAGTGCTAGAACCTCCAGGGGAGTGCAGTTCTTC. Its translation: CSARTSRGVQFF. The chain carries TRBV20-1 and TRBJ2-1; weak D call: TRBD1 (6 bases). The ends were cut back, 2 bases at V and 12 bases at J, with 14 bases in the middle. CDR3 size: 12 residues. Per germline, CDR1 DFQATT and CDR2 SNEGSKA (reference sequence).

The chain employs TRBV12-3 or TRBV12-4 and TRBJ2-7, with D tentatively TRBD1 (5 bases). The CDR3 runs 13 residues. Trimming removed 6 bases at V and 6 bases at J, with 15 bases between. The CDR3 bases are TGTGCCAGCAGAAAAAGTCTCCAGGGCGAGCAGTACTTC. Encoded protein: CASRKSLQGEQYF.

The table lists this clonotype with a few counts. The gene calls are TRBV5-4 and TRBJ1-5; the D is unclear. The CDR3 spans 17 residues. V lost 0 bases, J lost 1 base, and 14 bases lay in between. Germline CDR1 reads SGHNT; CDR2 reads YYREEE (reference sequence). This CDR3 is CASSLVNALDSNQPQHF. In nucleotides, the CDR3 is TGTGCCAGCAGCTTGGTGAATGCTTTGGACAGCAATCAGCCCCAGCATTTT.

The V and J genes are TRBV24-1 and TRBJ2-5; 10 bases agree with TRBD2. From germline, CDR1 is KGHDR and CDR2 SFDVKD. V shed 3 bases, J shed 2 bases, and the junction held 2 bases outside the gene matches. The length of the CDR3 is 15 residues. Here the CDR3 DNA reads TGTGCCACCAGTGATACTAGCGGGGCACAAGAGACCCAGTACTTC. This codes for CATSDTSGAQETQYF.

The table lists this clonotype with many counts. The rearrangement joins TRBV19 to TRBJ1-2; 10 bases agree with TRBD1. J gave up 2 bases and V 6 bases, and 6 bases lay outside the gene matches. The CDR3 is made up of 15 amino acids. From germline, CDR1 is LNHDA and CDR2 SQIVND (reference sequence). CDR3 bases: TGTGCCAGTAGCCCTAGGACAGGGGGAAACTATGGCTACACCTTC. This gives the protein CASSPRTGGNYGYTF.

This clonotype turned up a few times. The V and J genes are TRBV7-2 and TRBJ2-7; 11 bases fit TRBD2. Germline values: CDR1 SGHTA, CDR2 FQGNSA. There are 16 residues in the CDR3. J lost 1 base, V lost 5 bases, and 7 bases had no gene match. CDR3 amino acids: CASSLTRLAGSYEQYF. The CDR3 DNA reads TGTGCCAGCAGCCTAACGAGACTAGCGGGATCCTACGAGCAGTACTTC. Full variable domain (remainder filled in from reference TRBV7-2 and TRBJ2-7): GAGVSQSPSNKVTEKGKDVELRCDPISGHTALYWYRQSLGQGLEFLIYFQGNSAPDKSGLPSDRFSAERTGGSVSTLTIQRTQQEDSAVYLCASSLTRLAGSYEQYFGPGTRLTVT.

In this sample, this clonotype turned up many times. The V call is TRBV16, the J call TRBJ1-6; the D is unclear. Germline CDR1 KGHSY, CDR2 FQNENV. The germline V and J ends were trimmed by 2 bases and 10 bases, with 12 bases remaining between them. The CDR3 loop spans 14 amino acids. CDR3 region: CASSQDTAHSPLHF. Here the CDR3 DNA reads TGTGCCAGCAGCCAAGATACAGCGCACTCACCCCTCCACTTT.

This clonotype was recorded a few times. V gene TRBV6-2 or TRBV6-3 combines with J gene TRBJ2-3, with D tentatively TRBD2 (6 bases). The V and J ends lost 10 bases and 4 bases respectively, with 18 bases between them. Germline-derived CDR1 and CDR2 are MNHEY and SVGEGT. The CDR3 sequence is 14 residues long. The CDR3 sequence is CAIHEAGRSDTQYF. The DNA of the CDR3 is TGTGCCATCCACGAGGCAGGGAGGTCAGATACGCAGTATTTT.

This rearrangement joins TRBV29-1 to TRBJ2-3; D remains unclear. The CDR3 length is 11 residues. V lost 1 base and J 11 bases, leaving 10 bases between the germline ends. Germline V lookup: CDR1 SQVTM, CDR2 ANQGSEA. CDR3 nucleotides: TGCAGCGTTGAAGCGGAGATAGGGCAGTATTTT. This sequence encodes CSVEAEIGQYF.

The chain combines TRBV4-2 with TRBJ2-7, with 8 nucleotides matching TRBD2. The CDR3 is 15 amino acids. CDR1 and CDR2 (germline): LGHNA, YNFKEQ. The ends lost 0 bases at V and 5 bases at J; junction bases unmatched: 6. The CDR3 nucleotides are TGTGCCAGCAGCCAAGATTGGACTAGCCTGGACGAGCAGTACTTC. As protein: CASSQDWTSLDEQYF.

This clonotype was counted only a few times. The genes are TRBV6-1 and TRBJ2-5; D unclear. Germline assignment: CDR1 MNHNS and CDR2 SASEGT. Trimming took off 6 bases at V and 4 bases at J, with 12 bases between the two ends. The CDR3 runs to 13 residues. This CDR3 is CASRTGLGETQYF. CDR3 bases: TGTGCCAGCAGGACCGGGCTAGGAGAGACCCAGTACTTC.

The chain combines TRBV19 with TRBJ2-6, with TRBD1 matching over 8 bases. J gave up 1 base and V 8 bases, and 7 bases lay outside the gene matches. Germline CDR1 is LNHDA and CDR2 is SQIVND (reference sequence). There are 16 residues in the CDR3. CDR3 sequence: CASGQGALSGANVLTF. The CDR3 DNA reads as TGTGCCAGTGGGCAGGGGGCGCTTTCTGGGGCCAACGTCCTGACTTTC.

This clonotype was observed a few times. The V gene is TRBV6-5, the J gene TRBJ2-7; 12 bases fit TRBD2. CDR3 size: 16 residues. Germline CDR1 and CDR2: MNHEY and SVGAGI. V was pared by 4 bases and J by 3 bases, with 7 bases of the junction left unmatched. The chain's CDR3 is CASSSQGLAGIYEQYF. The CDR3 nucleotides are TGTGCCAGCAGTTCACAGGGACTAGCGGGTATCTACGAGCAGTACTTC.

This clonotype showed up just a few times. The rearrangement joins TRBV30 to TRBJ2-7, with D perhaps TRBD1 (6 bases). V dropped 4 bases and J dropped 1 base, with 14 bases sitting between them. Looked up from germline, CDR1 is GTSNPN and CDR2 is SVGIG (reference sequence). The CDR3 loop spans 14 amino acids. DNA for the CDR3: TGTGCCTGGAATAAGGACAGTTTATCCTACGAGCAGTACTTC. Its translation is CAWNKDSLSYEQYF.